A single sample is the source of the 2 T cell receptor beta chains below, sequenced in a study of control samples from healthy donors and cancer patients. The repertoire was sequenced with immunoSEQ multiplex PCR; TCRdb's copy has only in-frame clones and lacks some. This sample yields roughly 81,000 clones, of which approximately 80% are seen a single time; approximately 10% belongs to the top ten. The material sequenced was PBMCs. The receptors were gathered from a man between 60 and 75 years old with head and neck cancer.

V and J are TRBV11-3 and TRBJ2-1, with a possible D match to TRBD2 (5 bases). With 5 bases removed from V and 4 bases from J, the gap between germline ends came to 18 bases. Germline CDR1 and CDR2: SGHNT and YENEEA. The CDR3 length is 16 residues. The CDR3 DNA is TGTGCCAGCAGCCCGCAAACGGTGCCGGGATACAATGAGCAGTTCTTC. This encodes CASSPQTVPGYNEQFF. Full variable domain (missing parts from reference TRBV11-3 and TRBJ2-1): EAGVVQSPRYKIIEKKQPVAFWCNPISGHNTLYWYLQNLGQGPELLIRYENEEAVDDSQLPKDRFSAERLKGVDSTLKIQPAELGDSAVYLCASSPQTVPGYNEQFFGPGTRLTVL.

The sample holds a few counts of this clone. The V and J genes are TRBV20-1 and TRBJ2-1, with D unclear. Between the trimmed V and J ends, which lost 6 bases and 2 bases, there was a span of 8 bases. The CDR3 is 12 amino acids. The germline gives CDR1 DFQATT, CDR2 SNEGSKA (reference sequence). The CDR3 region has the DNA TGCAGTGCCAGTCGACCCTACAATGAGCAGTTCTTC. This codes for CSASRPYNEQFF.